This T cell receptor beta chain was identified during a study of post-analysis software for immune sequencing data. Whole-study findings and limits: When patients were compared with controls, a handful of TRBV segments were more frequent, TRBV5-6, TRBV5-1 and TRBV20-1 among them. A significant reduction in normalized Chao1 diversity was observed in multiple sclerosis patients versus controls.

V dropped 1 base and J dropped 8 bases, with 5 bases sitting between them. This CDR3 has 11 amino acids. Per germline, CDR1 SQVTM and CDR2 ANQGSEA. Unique molecular identifiers were present in the TCR beta cDNA libraries. TCRdb ran MiXCR on the PCR reads and lists one entry per CDR3 protein. The sample includes hundreds of thousands of distinct CDR3 sequences, approximately 53% of them seen just once. This clonotype was seen more than once but under ten times. Its antigen remains unidentified. The sequencing input was blood. The TCR sequence derives from a girl between 10 and 17 years old with multiple sclerosis. The rearrangement links TRBV29-1 to TRBJ1-4; no definite D call. CDR3 sequence (DNA): TGCAGCGTTGAAGCGGGGGAAAAACTGTTTTTT. As protein: CSVEAGEKLFF.